One sample yielded the 2 T cell receptor beta chains listed below, sequenced in a study of cytomegalovirus exposure and HLA in healthy donors. The PCR ran on 60 Vbeta and 13 Jbeta primers. Produced via immunoSEQ multiplex PCR; TCRdb's table is partial and in-frame only. The table has some 190,000 clones, 75% to 85% seen once. The sample taken for sequencing was PBMCs. These TCRs come from a woman aged 25 to 39 in good health and CMV-seropositive.

This clone was picked up a small number of times. The CDR3 spells CASSVAGGSTDTQYF. The CDR3 DNA follows: TGTGCCAGCAGCGTAGCGGGGGGAAGCACAGATACGCAGTATTTT. The chain links TRBV9 to TRBJ2-3; TRBD2 aligns across 7 bases. Germline V gene sequence: CDR1 SGDLS, CDR2 YYNGEE. The CDR3 consists of 15 residues. V shed 0 bases, J shed 0 bases, and the junction held 1 base outside the gene matches.

The chain employs TRBV4-1 and TRBJ1-5; 7 nucleotides agree with TRBD1. The V gene's germline CDR1 is MGHRA and CDR2 YSYEKL. The CDR3 is 15 amino acids. The V segment lost 2 bases and the J segment 3 bases; nucleotides outside the gene matches: 4. CDR3 nucleotides: TGCGCCAGCAGCCAAACGGGACAGTTCAATCAGCCCCAGCATTTT. Its translation: CASSQTGQFNQPQHF.